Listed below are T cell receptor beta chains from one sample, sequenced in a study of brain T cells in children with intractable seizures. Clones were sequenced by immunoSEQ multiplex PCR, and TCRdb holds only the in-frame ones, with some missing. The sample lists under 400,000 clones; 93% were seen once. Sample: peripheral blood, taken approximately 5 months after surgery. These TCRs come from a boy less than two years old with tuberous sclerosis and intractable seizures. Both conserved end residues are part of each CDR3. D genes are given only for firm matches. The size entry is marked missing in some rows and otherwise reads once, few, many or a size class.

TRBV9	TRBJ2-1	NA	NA	TGTGCCAGCACCCAGTTCGGGTTAGCGGCGAGAAATGAGCAGTTCTTC	CASTQFGLAARNEQFF
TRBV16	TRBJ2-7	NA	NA	TGTGCCAGCAGCCAATCTGGGGGGGACAGAGCATACGAGCAGTACTTC	CASSQSGGDRAYEQYF
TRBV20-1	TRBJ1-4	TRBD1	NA	TGCAGTGCTAGTCGCGGGACAGGGCATGAAAAACTGTTTTTT	CSASRGTGHEKLFF
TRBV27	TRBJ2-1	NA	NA	TGTGCCAGCAGTTTTGCCATCTACAATGAGCAGTTCTTC	CASSFAIYNEQFF
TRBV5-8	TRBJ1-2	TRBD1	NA	TGTGCCAGCAGCTTGTCCAACAGGGGGGATGGCTACACCTTC	CASSLSNRGDGYTF
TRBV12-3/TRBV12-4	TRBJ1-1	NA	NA	TGTGCCAGCAGTTTATCTGGGGGCACTGAAGCTTTCTTT	CASSLSGGTEAFF
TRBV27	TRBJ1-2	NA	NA	TGTGCCAGCAGTTTGAGTGGACGGGGCTATGGCTACACCTTC	CASSLSGRGYGYTF
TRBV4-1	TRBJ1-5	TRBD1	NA	TGCGCCAGCAGCCGGACAGGGGGCAATCAGCCCCAGCATTTT	CASSRTGGNQPQHF
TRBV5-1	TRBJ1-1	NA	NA	TGCGCCAGCAGTTATTCCGGGGGCATGAACACTGAAGCTTTCTTT	CASSYSGGMNTEAFF
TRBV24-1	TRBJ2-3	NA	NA	TGTGCCACCAGTGAGTGGCGGGACTCGGATACGCAGTATTTT	CATSEWRDSDTQYF
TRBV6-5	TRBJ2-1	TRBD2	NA	TGTGCCAGCCGCGAGGGGACTACCCCTTACAATGAGCAGTTCTTC	CASREGTTPYNEQFF
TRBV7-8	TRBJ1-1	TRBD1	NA	TGTGCCAGCAGCCGGACAGGAAACACTGAAGCTTTCTTT	CASSRTGNTEAFF
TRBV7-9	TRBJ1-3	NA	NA	TGTGCCAGCAGCTTAGAGGGCTCGAATTCTGGAAACACCATATATTTT	CASSLEGSNSGNTIYF
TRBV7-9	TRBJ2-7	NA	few	TGTGCCAGCAGCCTACGACCGGGGCTCTCCTACGAGCAGTACTTC	CASSLRPGLSYEQYF
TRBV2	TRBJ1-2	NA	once	TGTGCCAGCAGTCCGGATAGGGTGCAGACCTATGGCTACACCTTC	CASSPDRVQTYGYTF
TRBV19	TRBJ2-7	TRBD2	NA	TGTGCCAGTAGTATCGGGACGGGGGGGCTTTACGAGCAGTACTTC	CASSIGTGGLYEQYF
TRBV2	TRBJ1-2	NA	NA	TGTGCCAGCAGTGAAGTCAGGCTAGGCTACACCTTC	CASSEVRLGYTF
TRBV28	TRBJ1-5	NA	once	TGTGCCAGCAGCAAGAATCAGCCCCAGCATTTT	CASSKNQPQHF
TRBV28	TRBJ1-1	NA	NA	TGTGCCAGCAGCCGAAAACAGGGCTCTGAAGCTTTCTTT	CASSRKQGSEAFF
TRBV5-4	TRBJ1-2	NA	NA	TGTGCCAGCAGCTTGTACGGGGGCGAATATGGCTACACCTTC	CASSLYGGEYGYTF
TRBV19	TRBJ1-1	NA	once	TGTGCCAGTATCGGGAACACTGAAGCTTTCTTT	CASIGNTEAFF
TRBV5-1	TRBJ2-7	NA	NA	TGCGCCAGCAGCTTGGGATTTAGCGTGAAATCCTACGAGCAGTACTTC	CASSLGFSVKSYEQYF
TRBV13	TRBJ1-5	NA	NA	TGTGCCAGCAGCTTGGGGGCCGGCAATCAGCCCCAGCATTTT	CASSLGAGNQPQHF
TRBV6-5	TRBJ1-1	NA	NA	TGTGCCAGCAGTTTAAACAGGGAGCACACTGAAGCTTTCTTT	CASSLNREHTEAFF
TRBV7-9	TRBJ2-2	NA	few	TGTGCCAGCAGCTCCCGACTAAACACCGGGGAGCTGTTTTTT	CASSSRLNTGELFF
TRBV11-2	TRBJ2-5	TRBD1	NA	TGTGCCAGCAGAAGACCGGGACAGCAAGAGACCCAGTACTTC	CASRRPGQQETQYF
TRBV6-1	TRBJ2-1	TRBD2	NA	TGTGCCAGCAGTTTCGCGGGGGGGGAGCAGTTCTTC	CASSFAGGEQFF
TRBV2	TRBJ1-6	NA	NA	TGTGCCAGCAGTGGGTTCGCAACTTATAATTCACCCCTCCACTTT	CASSGFATYNSPLHF
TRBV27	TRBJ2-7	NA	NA	TGTGCCAGCAGTTTAAAACAGGGTATCTATGAGCAGTACTTC	CASSLKQGIYEQYF
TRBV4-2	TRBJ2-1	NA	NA	TGTGCCAGCAGCCCCAGGCCCACCATGGGTGAGCAGTTCTTC	CASSPRPTMGEQFF
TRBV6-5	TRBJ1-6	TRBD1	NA	TGTGCCAGCTGGACAGGGGGATCACCCCTCCACTTT	CASWTGGSPLHF
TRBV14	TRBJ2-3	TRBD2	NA	TGTGCCAGCAGCCAAGATCGTCGCGGGGGAAAGTGGTCAGATACGCAGTATTTT	CASSQDRRGGKWSDTQYF
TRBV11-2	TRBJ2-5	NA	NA	TGTGCCAGCAGCGCCCGCACCAGGTACCAAGAGACCCAGTACTTC	CASSARTRYQETQYF
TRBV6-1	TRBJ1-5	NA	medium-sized	TGTGCCAGCAGTGAAGCCGGGGGGCTTGAGCAGCCCCAGCATTTT	CASSEAGGLEQPQHF
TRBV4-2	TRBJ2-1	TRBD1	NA	TGTGCCAGCAGCCAGGACAGGGGGCACGAGCAGTTCTTC	CASSQDRGHEQFF
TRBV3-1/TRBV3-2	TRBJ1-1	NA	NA	TGTGCCAGCAGCCTCCTCGGGGTAGAGGTTGAAGCTTTCTTT	CASSLLGVEVEAFF
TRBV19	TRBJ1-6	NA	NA	TGTGCCAGTAGTCACAACGGTTCACCCCTCCACTTT	CASSHNGSPLHF
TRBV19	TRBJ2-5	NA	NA	TGTGCCAGTAGTATAGGGGATTACGAAGAGACCCAGTACTTC	CASSIGDYEETQYF